Each of the 19 T cell receptor beta chains below was sequenced from the same sample in a study of T cells in localized non-small cell lung cancer. Sequenced by immunoSEQ multiplex PCR; TCRdb stores in-frame clones only, minus some. Here the sample spans 2,200 or so clones, approximately 40% being singletons. Sequences were derived from lung tumor tissue, sampled before any cancer treatment. These receptors were collected from a female donor older than 55 with stage I lung adenocarcinoma.

The J gene is TRBJ1-2, the V gene TRBV30, with D perhaps matching TRBD1 (5 bases). The CDR3 has 12 residues. Germline CDR1 and CDR2: GTSNPN and SVGIG (reference sequence). Trimming removed 2 bases from V and 4 bases from J, with 8 bases in between. CDR3: CAWSQDSYGYTF. CDR3 DNA sequence: TGTGCCTGGAGTCAAGACAGCTATGGCTACACCTTC. The full variable domain, its missing parts supplied by reference TRBV30 and TRBJ1-2, is SQTIHQWPATLVQPVGSPLSLECTVEGTSNPNLYWYRQAAGRGLQLLFYSVGIGQISSEVPQNLSASRPQDRQFILSSKKLLLSDSGFYLCAWSQDSYGYTFGSGTRLTVV.

CDR3: CASSPLAGPYEQYF. The CDR3 DNA reads TGTGCCAGCAGCCCCTTGGCAGGACCCTACGAGCAGTACTTC. The chain has TRBV11-3 and TRBJ2-7; the D is unclear. The CDR3 loop spans 14 amino acids. Trimming shortened V by 5 bases and J by 2 bases, and 13 bases separated the two germline ends. Germline V lookup: CDR1 SGHNT, CDR2 YENEEA. Based on the CDR3 plus reference TRBV11-3 and TRBJ2-7, the full variable domain is EAGVVQSPRYKIIEKKQPVAFWCNPISGHNTLYWYLQNLGQGPELLIRYENEEAVDDSQLPKDRFSAERLKGVDSTLKIQPAELGDSAVYLCASSPLAGPYEQYFGPGTRLTVT.

This clone has only a few counts. The chain employs TRBV28 and TRBJ2-1; possibly TRBD2 for D (6 bases). The CDR3 runs 15 residues. CDR1 and CDR2 from the germline V gene are MDHEN and SYDVKM. V was trimmed by 4 bases and J by 5 bases, leaving 15 bases between them. The CDR3 reads CASSSEALADNEQFF. CDR3 bases: TGTGCCAGCAGTTCCGAGGCACTAGCAGACAATGAGCAGTTCTTC.

The chain combines TRBV11-3 with TRBJ2-7, with 8 bases lining up with TRBD1. The CDR3 runs to 14 residues. J gave up 7 bases and V 5 bases, and 10 bases lay outside the gene matches. Germline V gene lookup returns CDR1 SGHNT and CDR2 YENEEA. The CDR3 loop is CASSPDQGAGEQYF. The CDR3 nucleotides read TGTGCCAGCAGCCCCGACCAGGGGGCGGGTGAGCAGTACTTC.

This clone was counted only a few times. The rearrangement joins TRBV29-1 to TRBJ2-1; D might be TRBD1 (5 bases). CDR1 and CDR2 from the germline V gene are SQVTM and ANQGSEA. This CDR3 is 13 amino acids long. With 5 bases removed from V and 0 bases from J, the gap between germline ends came to 8 bases. CDR3 region: CSVRQNSYNEQFF. The DNA of the CDR3 is TGCAGCGTTAGACAGAACTCCTACAATGAGCAGTTCTTC.

V usage is TRBV14 and J usage is TRBJ2-5; perhaps TRBD1 as D (6 bases). The CDR3 extends over 15 amino acids. Germline values: CDR1 SGHDN, CDR2 FVKESK. V was clipped by 1 base and J by 3 bases, with 12 bases between them. CDR3 loop: CASSQGDRREETQYF. Here the CDR3 DNA reads TGTGCCAGCAGCCAAGGAGACAGGCGAGAAGAGACCCAGTACTTC.

The chain recombines TRBV28 with TRBJ2-3; D possibly uses TRBD1 or TRBD2 (5 bases each). The germline V gene encodes CDR1 MDHEN and CDR2 SYDVKM. CDR3 length: 19 residues. V was cut by 7 bases and J by 6 bases, with 32 bases left in between. For the CDR3, the DNA is TGTGCCAGCACCGGTTTGTTGGGTTGGGGGACCATGAGTTCGGATACGCAGTATTTT. Its protein is CASTGLLGWGTMSSDTQYF. The whole variable domain, filled in from reference TRBV28 and TRBJ2-3, reads DVKVTQSSRYLVKRTGEKVFLECVQDMDHENMFWYRQDPGLGLRLIYFSYDVKMKEKGDIPEGYSVSREKKERFSLILESASTNQTSMYLCASTGLLGWGTMSSDTQYFGPGTRLTVL.

This clone was found a few times. The DNA holds an ambiguous or unread base, and X denotes its residue. V gene TRBV28 combines with J gene TRBJ2-2, with 10 nucleotides matching TRBD2. Trimming took 2 bases from V and 9 from J; bases not matched to a gene: 6. The V gene's germline CDR1 is MDHEN and CDR2 SYDVKM. The CDR3 sequence is 15 residues long. This chain's CDR3 is CASSLGXSGRRELFF. Written as DNA, the CDR3 is TGTGCCAGCAGTTTAGGGRCTAGCGGGAGACGGGAGCTGTTTTTT.

This chain uses TRBV9 with TRBJ2-1; no definite D call. Germline CDR1 SGDLS, CDR2 YYNGEE. V was clipped by 2 bases and J by 5 bases, with 8 bases between them. The CDR3 sequence is 13 residues long. The CDR3 region has the DNA TGTGCCAGCAGCGTTTTGGGTAACAATGAGCAGTTCTTC. Translating it yields CASSVLGNNEQFF. Supplemented by reference TRBV9 and TRBJ2-1, the full variable domain reads DSGVTQTPKHLITATGQRVTLRCSPRSGDLSVYWYQQSLDQGLQFLIQYYNGEERAKGNILERFSAQQFPDLHSELNLSSLELGDSALYFCASSVLGNNEQFFGPGTRLTVL.

There are a few counts of this clone. The chain couples TRBV28 to TRBJ1-4; 12 nucleotides line up with TRBD1. Germline V lookup: CDR1 MDHEN, CDR2 SYDVKM. The ends lost 4 bases at V and 5 bases at J; junction bases unmatched: 8. This CDR3 contains 17 residues. CDR3 DNA sequence: TGTGCCAGCAGTTCGTCCCGGGACAGGGGGCAAAATGAAAAACTGTTTTTT. It translates to CASSSSRDRGQNEKLFF.

The chain recombines TRBV6-8 with TRBJ2-3, with D perhaps TRBD1 or TRBD2 (5 bases each). With 4 bases removed from V and 2 bases from J, the gap between germline ends came to 19 bases. There are 17 residues in the CDR3. The germline V gene encodes CDR1 MNHGY and CDR2 SAAAGT. This chain's CDR3 is CASSSGPFPTVTDTQYF. DNA for the CDR3: TGTGCCAGCAGTTCGGGACCTTTCCCGACTGTCACAGATACGCAGTATTTT.

In this sample, this clone turned up a few times. This sequence joins TRBV6-8 and TRBJ1-5; 7 positions match TRBD1. The CDR3 sequence is 15 residues long. Trimming removed 6 bases from V and 3 bases from J; junction bases left unmatched: 8. CDR1 and CDR2 (germline): MNHGY, SAAAGT. The CDR3 loop reads CASRNSGQLNQPQHF. CDR3 DNA: TGTGCCAGCAGAAACTCGGGACAGCTCAATCAGCCCCAGCATTTT.

The chain links TRBV28 to TRBJ1-2, with 10 bases matching TRBD1. Germline V lookup: CDR1 MDHEN, CDR2 SYDVKM. There are 17 residues in the CDR3. The junction had 16 bases not matched to a gene; V was cut back by 8 bases and J by 4 bases. CDR3 in DNA: TGTGCCAGCGGGGGCGGGACAGGGGTTACTATAGGCTATGGCTACACCTTC. It specifies CASGGGTGVTIGYGYTF.

The chain uses TRBV6-8 and TRBJ1-5, with 7 bases matching TRBD1. Germline V gives CDR1 MNHGY, CDR2 SAAAGT. The CDR3 runs to 13 residues. The J segment lost 5 bases and the V segment lost 7 bases, leaving 5 bases of the junction unmatched. The CDR3 region is CASKDRVDQPQHF. CDR3 bases: TGTGCCAGCAAAGACAGGGTGGATCAGCCCCAGCATTTT.

This clone was observed a handful of times. V and J are TRBV11-3 and TRBJ2-7, with 11 bases that match TRBD1. The J segment lost 5 bases and the V segment lost 8 bases, leaving 8 bases of the junction unmatched. The CDR3 has 14 amino acids. Germline loops: CDR1 SGHNT, CDR2 YENEEA. CDR3 in amino acids: CASGSGTGGNEQYF. For the CDR3, the DNA is TGTGCCAGCGGATCCGGGACAGGGGGGAACGAGCAGTACTTC.

The chain joins TRBV30 to TRBJ1-2; D ambiguous. Trimming took 0 bases from V and 4 from J, leaving 12 bases between them. The CDR3 consists of 14 residues. The germline V gene has CDR1 GTSNPN and CDR2 SVGIG (reference sequence). CDR3 nucleotide sequence: TGTGCCTGGAGTGTAGGGATGCGGGCCTATGGCTACACCTTC. Translating it yields CAWSVGMRAYGYTF. Combining the CDR3 with reference TRBV30 and TRBJ1-2 gives the whole variable domain SQTIHQWPATLVQPVGSPLSLECTVEGTSNPNLYWYRQAAGRGLQLLFYSVGIGQISSEVPQNLSASRPQDRQFILSSKKLLLSDSGFYLCAWSVGMRAYGYTFGSGTRLTVV.

The rearrangement joins TRBV18 to TRBJ1-2; TRBD1 is a possible D gene (5 bases). CDR1 is KGHSH and CDR2 is LQKENI in the germline V gene. Trimming took 6 bases from V and 0 from J, leaving 11 bases between them. The CDR3 length is 14 residues. CDR3 nucleotides: TGTGCCAGCTCCGTTGGGGCCTCTAACTATGGCTACACCTTC. Translated, it gives CASSVGASNYGYTF.

The V gene is TRBV18, the J gene TRBJ1-4; 8 bases are a match to TRBD1. CDR3 length: 18 amino acids. Trimming took 2 bases from V and 2 from J; bases not matched to a gene: 10. In germline, CDR1 is KGHSH, CDR2 LQKENI. For the CDR3, the DNA is TGTGCCAGCTCACCAGAAATTCCCAGGGGGCCCACTAATGAAAAACTGTTTTTT. As protein: CASSPEIPRGPTNEKLFF.

The chain couples TRBV9 to TRBJ2-3; D assignment may be TRBD1 or TRBD2 (5 bases each). The CDR3 runs to 16 residues. V shed 4 bases and J shed 4 bases, with 19 bases lying between them. Germline loops: CDR1 SGDLS, CDR2 YYNGEE. In DNA form, the CDR3 reads TGTGCCAGCAGCTTAGCCCTGGGACCTCTGGCAGATACGCAGTATTTT. Translation gives CASSLALGPLADTQYF. The full variable domain, its missing parts supplied by reference TRBV9 and TRBJ2-3, is DSGVTQTPKHLITATGQRVTLRCSPRSGDLSVYWYQQSLDQGLQFLIQYYNGEERAKGNILERFSAQQFPDLHSELNLSSLELGDSALYFCASSLALGPLADTQYFGPGTRLTVL.